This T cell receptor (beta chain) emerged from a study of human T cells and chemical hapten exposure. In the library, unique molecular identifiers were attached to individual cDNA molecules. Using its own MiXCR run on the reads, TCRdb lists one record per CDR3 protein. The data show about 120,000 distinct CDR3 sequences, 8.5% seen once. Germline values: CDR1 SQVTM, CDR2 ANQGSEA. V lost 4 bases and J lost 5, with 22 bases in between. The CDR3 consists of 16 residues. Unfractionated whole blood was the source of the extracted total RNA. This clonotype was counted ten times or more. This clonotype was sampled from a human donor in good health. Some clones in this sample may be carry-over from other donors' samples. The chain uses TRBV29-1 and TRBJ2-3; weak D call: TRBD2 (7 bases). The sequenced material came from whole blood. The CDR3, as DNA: TGCAGCGTTGTCAGTAAGGGGGGAGGGCCGAAAGATACGCAGTATTTT. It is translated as CSVVSKGGGPKDTQYF.